The 25 T cell receptor beta chains below all came from one sample that was sequenced in a study of technical replicates of blood from a few donors. Repertoires were generated with immunoSEQ multiplex PCR, while TCRdb's copy carries only in-frame clones and drops some. The sample includes about 88,000 clones, approximately 90% of them seen just once. The sequencing input was T cells isolated from PBMCs. The receptors were gathered from a human donor in good health.

This clone was recorded once. The genes are TRBV6-6 and TRBJ1-5; 12 nucleotides agree with TRBD1. Germline CDR1 is MNHNY and CDR2 is SVGAGI (reference sequence). Germline trimming cut 6 bases from V and 7 bases from J; bases unmatched to any gene: 10. The CDR3 covers 16 residues. CDR3 residues: CASSTGTGGTRQPQHF. The CDR3 DNA is TGTGCCAGCAGCACCGGGACAGGGGGCACGAGGCAGCCCCAGCATTTT.

The chain combines TRBV6-1 with TRBJ2-3; 9 nucleotides line up with TRBD2. V trimming: 10 bases; J trimming: 1 base; junction bases outside the gene matches: 6. CDR3 length equals 14 residues. Germline CDR1 and CDR2: MNHNS and SASEGT. CDR3 in DNA: TGTGCCACGTGCCAGCGGGGGGGCACAGATACGCAGTATTTT. Its protein is CATCQRGGTDTQYF.

The chain recombines TRBV9 with TRBJ2-7, with D tentatively TRBD1 (6 bases). The CDR3 totals 13 residues. Deletions cut 4 bases from V and 4 bases from J, with 12 bases between. The germline CDR1 and CDR2 sequences are SGDLS and YYNGEE. The CDR3 coding sequence is TGTGCCAGCAGCCCGAAACAGGGTTACGAGCAGTACTTC. Encoded protein: CASSPKQGYEQYF.

V gene TRBV6-6 combines with J gene TRBJ2-5; the match to TRBD2 covers 8 bases. V shed 2 bases and J 4 bases; nucleotides not matched to a gene: 3. This CDR3 spans 14 amino acids. Germline V lookup: CDR1 MNHNY, CDR2 SVGAGI (reference sequence). CDR3 coding DNA: TGTGCCAGCAGTTACCGGGAGGGCGGAGAGACCCAGTACTTC. Its translation: CASSYREGGETQYF.

The rearrangement links TRBV5-1 to TRBJ2-7, with no clear D. V was cut by 2 bases and J by 2 bases, with 8 bases left in between. Germline V lookup: CDR1 SGHRS, CDR2 YFSETQ. This CDR3 has 13 amino acids. This CDR3 is CASSLTAPYEQYF. The CDR3 region has the DNA TGCGCCAGCAGCTTAACAGCACCCTACGAGCAGTACTTC.

The V call is TRBV7-9, the J call TRBJ1-6; 9 positions agree with TRBD1. In germline, CDR1 is SEHNR, CDR2 FQNEAQ (reference sequence). The CDR3 runs to 15 residues. V lost 2 bases, J lost 10 bases, and 6 bases stayed unmatched. CDR3 region: CASSLRDRVDSPLHF. The DNA for the CDR3 is TGTGCCAGCAGCTTAAGGGACAGGGTAGACTCACCCCTCCACTTT.

The chain is built from TRBV9 and TRBJ2-3; possible D gene TRBD2, 6 bases. Trimming removed 4 bases at V and 3 bases at J, with 18 bases between. Per germline, CDR1 SGDLS and CDR2 YYNGEE. CDR3 size: 16 residues. CDR3 sequence reads: CASSFPPTEGTDTQYF. The DNA for the CDR3 is TGTGCCAGCAGCTTCCCACCCACGGAGGGTACAGATACGCAGTATTTT. The complete variable domain, with remaining parts taken from reference TRBV9 and TRBJ2-3, reads DSGVTQTPKHLITATGQRVTLRCSPRSGDLSVYWYQQSLDQGLQFLIQYYNGEERAKGNILERFSAQQFPDLHSELNLSSLELGDSALYFCASSFPPTEGTDTQYFGPGTRLTVL.

The chain carries TRBV5-4 and TRBJ2-1; TRBD2 agrees at 7 bases. Losses at the gene ends were 5 bases for V and 10 bases for J; bases not matched to a gene: 6. The CDR3 consists of 12 residues. Germline assignment: CDR1 SGHNT and CDR2 YYREEE (reference sequence). CDR3 protein: CASSEGRGEQFF. DNA for the CDR3: TGTGCCAGCAGTGAAGGGCGGGGGGAGCAGTTCTTC.

The chain carries TRBV5-5 and TRBJ2-7; TRBD1 matches at 9 bases. The CDR3 totals 14 residues. In germline, CDR1 is SGHKS, CDR2 YYEKEE (reference sequence). The ends lost 4 bases at V and 5 bases at J; junction bases unmatched: 7. CDR3 region: CASSLGQGTDEQYF. CDR3 sequence (DNA): TGTGCCAGCAGCCTCGGACAGGGGACGGACGAGCAGTACTTC.

In its sample, this clone was seen once. The J gene is TRBJ2-7, the V gene TRBV7-9; D possibly corresponds to TRBD1 (6 bases). Germline V gives CDR1 SEHNR, CDR2 FQNEAQ (reference sequence). Trimming removed 2 bases at V and 1 base at J, with 21 bases between. This CDR3 region has 18 residues. As DNA, the CDR3 is TGTGCCAGCAGCTTATGGGGGTCAGGGGAAGTTTCGTCCTACGAGCAGTACTTC. It translates to CASSLWGSGEVSSYEQYF.

This sequence joins TRBV28 and TRBJ2-5, with 7 nucleotides matching TRBD2. This CDR3 is 15 amino acids long. V dropped 7 bases and J dropped 2; count of bases not matched to a gene: 10. Germline V lookup: CDR1 MDHEN, CDR2 SYDVKM. CDR3 coding DNA: TGTGCCAGCATGGGGGTTAGCGGGCCTCAAGAGACCCAGTACTTC. Encoded protein: CASMGVSGPQETQYF.

The chain links TRBV11-3 to TRBJ1-4; tentatively, D is TRBD1 (5 bases). The CDR3 extends over 13 amino acids. CDR1 is SGHNT, CDR2 YENEEA, per germline. Trimming shortened V by 1 base and J by 7 bases, and 7 bases separated the two germline ends. The CDR3 loop reads CASSLGGVEKLFF. CDR3 bases: TGTGCCAGCAGCTTAGGGGGGGTTGAAAAACTGTTTTTT.

The V gene is TRBV7-6, the J gene TRBJ1-1, with unresolved D. Germline values: CDR1 SGHVS, CDR2 FNYEAQ. Between the trimmed V and J ends, which lost 5 bases and 7 bases, there was a span of 11 bases. This CDR3 region has 12 residues. The CDR3 region is CASSPRFGEAFF. CDR3 nucleotide sequence: TGTGCCAGCAGCCCCCGATTCGGTGAAGCTTTCTTT. The variable domain in full, with the rest retrieved from reference TRBV7-6 and TRBJ1-1, is GAGVSQSPRYKVTKRGQDVALRCDPISGHVSLYWYRQALGQGPEFLTYFNYEAQQDKSGLPNDRFSAERPEGSISTLTIQRTEQRDSAMYRCASSPRFGEAFFGQGTRLTVV.

The rearrangement joins TRBV6-1 to TRBJ2-1; D is perhaps TRBD1 (5 bases). V was clipped by 5 bases and J by 3 bases, with 14 bases between them. This CDR3 comprises 15 residues. CDR1 is MNHNS and CDR2 is SASEGT in the germline V gene. The CDR3 spells CASSPTGLGYNEQFF. CDR3 bases: TGTGCCAGCAGTCCCACAGGCCTGGGCTACAATGAGCAGTTCTTC.

The chain carries TRBV2 and TRBJ2-1; 9 bases map to TRBD1. This CDR3 region has 13 residues. Per germline, CDR1 SNHLY and CDR2 FYNNEI. V lost 8 bases, J lost 5 bases, and 4 bases stayed unmatched. CDR3 protein: CASGTGPNNEQFF. DNA for the CDR3: TGTGCCAGCGGGACAGGGCCGAACAATGAGCAGTTCTTC.

The chain recombines TRBV4-1 with TRBJ2-7, with 9 bases lining up with TRBD2. From germline, CDR1 is MGHRA and CDR2 YSYEKL. This CDR3 comprises 17 residues. V was clipped by 4 bases and J by 0 bases; unmatched bases: 10. CDR3 amino acids: CASSPIGLASFSYEQYF. The CDR3 region has the DNA TGCGCCAGCAGCCCCATAGGACTAGCGAGTTTCTCCTACGAGCAGTACTTC.

The V call is TRBV7-9, the J call TRBJ2-7, with 9 bases matching TRBD2. The V segment lost 4 bases and the J segment 6 bases; nucleotides outside the gene matches: 13. Germline V gives CDR1 SEHNR, CDR2 FQNEAQ (reference sequence). The CDR3 runs to 16 residues. DNA for the CDR3: TGTGCCAGCAGCTCCTCCGGGACTAGCCCAGACAGCGAGCAGTACTTC. Its protein product is CASSSSGTSPDSEQYF. Full variable domain (outside the CDR3, taken from reference TRBV7-9 and TRBJ2-7): DTGVSQNPRHKITKRGQNVTFRCDPISEHNRLYWYRQTLGQGPEFLTYFQNEAQLEKSRLLSDRFSAERPKGSFSTLEIQRTEQGDSAMYLCASSSSGTSPDSEQYFGPGTRLTVT.

The chain employs TRBV27 and TRBJ2-7, with 7 bases that match TRBD2. The CDR3 extends over 16 amino acids. CDR1 and CDR2 (germline): MNHEY, SMNVEV (reference sequence). The V segment lost 2 bases and the J segment 6 bases; nucleotides outside the gene matches: 13. The CDR3 is CASSLRGRTGGSEQYF. In nucleotides, the CDR3 is TGTGCCAGCAGTTTAAGGGGTAGGACGGGAGGATCCGAGCAGTACTTC.

This chain joins TRBV7-9 and TRBJ2-1; tentative D call: TRBD2 (6 bases). Germline assignment: CDR1 SEHNR and CDR2 FQNEAQ (reference sequence). V lost 5 bases and J lost 3, with 17 bases in between. This CDR3 is 16 amino acids long. CDR3: CASSPAGTGFYNEQFF. The CDR3 nucleotides are TGTGCCAGCAGCCCGGCCGGGACTGGCTTCTACAATGAGCAGTTCTTC.

The rearrangement joins TRBV7-6 to TRBJ2-2; 9 nucleotides agree with TRBD1. This CDR3 is built from 17 residues. In germline, CDR1 is SGHVS, CDR2 FNYEAQ. Trimming cost V 5 bases and J 5 bases; bases outside gene matches: 12. CDR3 nucleotide sequence: TGTGCCAGCAGCCAGCAATGGGGGACAGGGAAAACCGGGGAGCTGTTTTTT. Translated, it gives CASSQQWGTGKTGELFF.

This chain uses TRBV10-3 with TRBJ2-1; 8 bases map to TRBD2. The V and J ends lost 10 bases and 4 bases, in that order; junction bases with no gene match: 9. The CDR3 extends over 14 amino acids. Germline-derived CDR1 and CDR2 are ENHRY and SYGVKD. The CDR3 spells CATTSGGLYNEQFF. The DNA for the CDR3 is TGTGCCACCACAAGCGGGGGACTATACAATGAGCAGTTCTTC.

The chain recombines TRBV7-9 with TRBJ2-4; 9 bases line up with TRBD1. V shed 5 bases and J 3 bases; nucleotides not matched to a gene: 8. The CDR3 contains 16 residues. In germline, CDR1 is SEHNR, CDR2 FQNEAQ (reference sequence). CDR3 protein: CASSKRDRESKNIQYF. In nucleotides, the CDR3 is TGTGCCAGCAGCAAACGGGACAGGGAGAGCAAAAACATTCAGTACTTC.

V gene TRBV28 combines with J gene TRBJ1-5; D is possibly TRBD1 (5 bases). With 1 base removed from V and 0 bases from J, the gap between germline ends came to 13 bases. The germline V gene has CDR1 MDHEN and CDR2 SYDVKM. The CDR3 runs 17 residues. Here the CDR3 reads CASSLYDSRDSNQPQHF. CDR3 coding DNA: TGTGCCAGCAGTTTATACGACAGCAGAGATAGCAATCAGCCCCAGCATTTT.

The gene calls are TRBV28 and TRBJ1-2; 9 bases are shared with TRBD1. Unmatched junction bases numbered 1, after V lost 8 bases and J lost 3 bases. The CDR3 contains 12 residues. Germline V CDR1 and CDR2: MDHEN, SYDVKM. The DNA of the CDR3 is TGTGCCAGCCGACAGGGGGACTATGGCTACACCTTC. Translated, it gives CASRQGDYGYTF.

This clone was seen a few times. The chain carries TRBV2 and TRBJ1-5; D ambiguous. This CDR3 has 14 residues. CDR1 and CDR2 (germline): SNHLY, FYNNEI. V lost 7 bases and J lost 4, with 14 bases in between. In DNA, the CDR3 is TGTGCCAGCACCAAAGAGTCCGGGAATCAGCCCCAGCATTTT. Its protein product is CASTKESGNQPQHF. Based on the CDR3 plus reference TRBV2 and TRBJ1-5, the full variable domain is EPEVTQTPSHQVTQMGQEVILRCVPISNHLYFYWYRQILGQKVEFLVSFYNNEISEKSEIFDDQFSVERPDGSNFTLKIRSTKLEDSAMYFCASTKESGNQPQHFGDGTRLSIL.